A single sample is the source of the 10 T cell receptor beta chains below, sequenced in a study of T cells in Graves' hyperthyroidism and ophthalmopathy. RNA transcripts served as the template for amplifying TCR beta CDR3 regions. HTBI primers were the set used in a first-round RT-PCR of the TCR CDR3. TCRdb ran MiXCR on the multiplex PCR reads and lists one entry per CDR3 protein. Here the sample spans under 800,000 distinct CDR3 sequences, 12% to 15% being singletons. The sample was blood. The source of these receptors is a woman aged 18 to 35 with Graves' hyperthyroidism.

This clonotype was detected many times. The chain recombines TRBV11-2 with TRBJ2-1, with D unclear. CDR3 size: 11 residues. Trimming left V 5 bases short and J 8 bases short, with 7 bases between. CDR1 and CDR2 from the germline V gene are SGHAT and FQNNGV. CDR3 coding DNA: TGTGCCAGCAGCCCCCACGATGAGCAGTTCTTC. The encoded protein is CASSPHDEQFF. The full variable domain, completed using reference TRBV11-2 and TRBJ2-1, is EAGVAQSPRYKIIEKRQSVAFWCNPISGHATLYWYQQILGQGPKLLIQFQNNGVVDDSQLPKDRFSAERLKGVDSTLKIQPAKLEDSAVYLCASSPHDEQFFGPGTRLTVL.

DNA of the CDR3: TGCAGTGCTAGAGCCCCGAGGGGGGTCTATAATTCACCCCTCCACTTT. Its protein is CSARAPRGVYNSPLHF. The chain is built from TRBV20-1 and TRBJ1-6; D is perhaps TRBD1 (6 bases). V gave up 1 base and J gave up 3 bases, with 13 bases separating them. The V gene's germline CDR1 is DFQATT and CDR2 SNEGSKA (reference sequence). The CDR3 loop spans 16 amino acids.

In this sample, this clonotype turned up many times. The rearrangement uses TRBV27 and TRBJ2-1; the D is unclear. The V end lost 0 bases, the J end lost 8 bases, and 11 bases lay between the germline ends. The CDR3 length is 14 residues. Germline V gene lookup returns CDR1 MNHEY and CDR2 SMNVEV (reference sequence). In nucleotides, the CDR3 is TGTGCCAGCAGTTTATCGGTGGGCGGCGATGAGCAGTTCTTC. Amino acids: CASSLSVGGDEQFF.

This clonotype has a handful of counts. This chain links TRBV6-1 with TRBJ2-7; the match to TRBD1 covers 7 bases. The CDR3 has 14 amino acids. With V trimmed by 5 bases and J by 7 bases, 11 bases remained unmatched. The V gene's germline CDR1 is MNHNS and CDR2 SASEGT. CDR3 region: CASSFRTGSAEQYF. CDR3 coding DNA: TGTGCCAGCAGTTTTCGGACAGGTTCGGCGGAGCAGTACTTC.

This clonotype was observed many times. The rearrangement links TRBV3-1 to TRBJ2-1, with 8 nucleotides matching TRBD2. This CDR3 comprises 15 residues. Per the germline V gene, CDR1 is LGHDT and CDR2 is YNNKEL (reference sequence). V dropped 1 base and J dropped 8; count of bases not matched to a gene: 7. CDR3 in DNA: TGTGCCAGCAGCCAAGGGAATAGCGGGAAAGATGAGCAGTTCTTC. This codes for CASSQGNSGKDEQFF.

This clonotype was counted many times. V is TRBV2 and J is TRBJ2-1; D is perhaps TRBD2 (5 bases). This CDR3 is built from 15 residues. Per the germline V gene, CDR1 is SNHLY and CDR2 is FYNNEI. V lost 3 bases and J lost 0, with 9 bases in between. DNA of the CDR3: TGTGCCAGCAGTGATAGGGAGAGCTCCTACAATGAGCAGTTCTTC. Translation gives CASSDRESSYNEQFF.

In this sample, this clonotype turned up a few times. This chain connects TRBV18 to TRBJ2-7; 9 positions agree with TRBD1. The germline gives CDR1 KGHSH, CDR2 LQKENI. The V and J ends lost 1 base and 2 bases, in that order; junction bases with no gene match: 9. This CDR3 has 17 amino acids. CDR3 in DNA: TGTGCCAGCTCACCACGTCAGGGACAGGGAGTGACCTACGAGCAGTACTTC. Its protein is CASSPRQGQGVTYEQYF.

This clonotype was found many times. This chain joins TRBV12-3 or TRBV12-4 and TRBJ1-1; 7 bases line up with TRBD1. The CDR3 spans 12 residues. V dropped 7 bases and J dropped 3; count of bases not matched to a gene: 2. This CDR3 is CASTTGDTEAFF. The DNA of the CDR3 is TGTGCCAGCACCACAGGGGACACTGAAGCTTTCTTT.

This clonotype was detected ten times or more. V gene TRBV20-1 combines with J gene TRBJ2-1; possibly TRBD2 for D (6 bases). V was cut by 3 bases and J by 9 bases, with 12 bases left in between. Germline V gene sequence: CDR1 DFQATT, CDR2 SNEGSKA (reference sequence). CDR3 size: 12 residues. CDR3 DNA: TGCAGTGCTAGTGGGACTCCTGGTGAGCAGTTCTTC. Protein product: CSASGTPGEQFF.

This clonotype showed up many times. The V and J genes are TRBV11-2 and TRBJ2-5; no clear D. From germline, CDR1 is SGHAT and CDR2 FQNNGV. Trimming took off 1 base at V and 2 bases at J, with 11 bases between the two ends. The CDR3 covers 15 residues. Here the CDR3 reads CASSLGTVGQETQYF. CDR3 DNA sequence: TGTGCCAGCAGCTTAGGGACGGTAGGACAAGAGACCCAGTACTTC.